This is a list of T cell receptor beta chains from one sample in a study of blood T cell repertoires in COVID-19. TCRdb keeps only in-frame clones here, not all; method: immunoSEQ multiplex PCR. The profile shows approximately 230,000 clones, about 91% of them singletons. The sample consisted of peripheral blood. The receptors come from a woman in her thirties with COVID-19, enrolled during active disease. Both conserved end residues are part of each CDR3. D genes are given only for firm matches. The size of a clone is reported for some rows only, either as once, few or many, or as a class for expanded clones.

clone size	D gene	J gene	V gene	CDR3 DNA	CDR3 protein
-	-	TRBJ2-1	TRBV30	TGTGCTGCCCAGCAAGGTAGCAGGGGAGCCTACAATGAGCAGTTCTTC	CAAQQGSRGAYNEQFF
-	-	TRBJ1-2	TRBV19	TGTGCCAGTAGTCCCCGGGAAAAGTCCGGCTACACCTTC	CASSPREKSGYTF
-	TRBD1	TRBJ1-2	TRBV28	TGTGCCAGCAGGATCGACAGGGTCAATGGCTACACCTTC	CASRIDRVNGYTF
-	TRBD1	TRBJ2-3	TRBV19	TGTGCCAGTAGCACTGGGCACAGGGGATCGGGGGATACGCAGTATTTT	CASSTGHRGSGDTQYF
many	TRBD1	TRBJ1-4	TRBV20-1	TGCAGTGCGTGGACAGGGGCTATACGGTTTTTT	CSAWTGAIRFF
-	TRBD2	TRBJ2-1	TRBV30	TGTGCCTGGAGTGTCGGGACTAGTTACAATGAGCAGTTCTTC	CAWSVGTSYNEQFF
-	TRBD1	TRBJ1-1	TRBV7-6	TGTGCCAGCAGCCCCGGGACAGGGGCGGGAGGAGCTTTCTTT	CASSPGTGAGGAFF
-	-	TRBJ1-5	TRBV6-2/TRBV6-3	TGTGCCAGCAGTTACTCGAGGGTTGGCAATCAGCCCCAGCATTTT	CASSYSRVGNQPQHF
-	TRBD2	TRBJ2-1	TRBV3-1/TRBV3-2	TGTGCCAGCAGCCAAGATCTTTTGGCGACTAGCGGGAGGGCCCGTAATGAGCAGTTCTTC	CASSQDLLATSGRARNEQFF
few	TRBD2	TRBJ2-5	TRBV12-5	TGTGCTAGTGGTTTTGCCGGGACTAGCGGGAGGGAGACCCAGTACTTC	CASGFAGTSGRETQYF
-	-	TRBJ2-7	TRBV10-1	TGCGCCAGCAGTGAGTCAGGAGGCTACTGGTACGAGCAGTACTTC	CASSESGGYWYEQYF
-	-	TRBJ1-3	TRBV15	TGTGCCACCAGCAGAGATCGAAGACTGTTCTCTGGAAACACCATATATTTT	CATSRDRRLFSGNTIYF
-	-	TRBJ1-2	TRBV6-5	TGTGCCAGCAGCCACGGGGCGGGGGCAAAAGGGGGCTACACCTTC	CASSHGAGAKGGYTF
-	TRBD1	TRBJ1-5	TRBV6-6	TGTGCCAGCAGTTACGTCGGGACAGATAGCAATCAGCCCCAGCATTTT	CASSYVGTDSNQPQHF
-	-	TRBJ2-1	TRBV7-8	TGTGCCAGCAGCCCCCGGAGCGCGCTAGAGCAGTTCTTC	CASSPRSALEQFF
-	-	TRBJ1-6	TRBV29-1	TGCAGCGTTGACAGGTCCGACTCACCCCTCCACTTT	CSVDRSDSPLHF
-	TRBD1	TRBJ1-1	TRBV2	TGTGCCAGCAGAAAGGGGGACAGGGAGACTGAAGCTTTCTTT	CASRKGDRETEAFF
-	TRBD1	TRBJ1-5	TRBV19	TGTGCCAGTAGTCCCCTGGGACAGGGTAATCAGCCCCAGCATTTT	CASSPLGQGNQPQHF
-	-	TRBJ2-2	TRBV2	TGTGCCAGCACCTTTCTCATACATACCAAATCGTCCGGGGAGCTGTTTTTT	CASTFLIHTKSSGELFF
-	-	TRBJ2-3	TRBV6-2/TRBV6-3	TGTGCCAGCAGCCTAGGAAGGCGGTCCAGCAGAAGCACAGATACGCAGTATTTT	CASSLGRRSSRSTDTQYF
-	-	TRBJ2-7	TRBV7-2	TGTGCCAGCAGCTTAGAGTGGGGCGGGGCCTACGAGCAGTACTTC	CASSLEWGGAYEQYF
-	TRBD1	TRBJ1-4	TRBV4-1	TGCGCCAGCAGCCAAGGGACAGGGGGTAGACGGCTGAATGAAAAACTGTTTTTT	CASSQGTGGRRLNEKLFF
-	TRBD1	TRBJ2-6	TRBV6-2/TRBV6-3	TGTGCCAGCAGTTACTCCTTCGGACAGGGGCTCGGAGGGGCCAACGTCCTGACTTTC	CASSYSFGQGLGGANVLTF
-	TRBD1	TRBJ1-2	TRBV7-2	TGTGCCAGCAGCTCGGGAGGGGCAGGGACAGATTTCTATGGCTACACCTTC	CASSSGGAGTDFYGYTF
once	TRBD1	TRBJ1-2	TRBV7-8	TGTGCCAGCAGCTTAGAGGGACAGGGGGCGATGTTTGGCTACACCTTC	CASSLEGQGAMFGYTF
-	TRBD2	TRBJ2-2	TRBV5-4	TGTGCCAGCAGCTGGGACTCGGGGGGTAACGCCGGGGAGCTGTTTTTT	CASSWDSGGNAGELFF
-	-	TRBJ2-6	TRBV7-9	TGTGCCAGCAGCCTCGGGCCCGTGGGAGCTGGGGCCAACGTCCTGACTTTC	CASSLGPVGAGANVLTF
-	-	TRBJ1-5	TRBV6-6	TGTGCCAGCAGCTTGGACAGACAGCCCCAGCATTTT	CASSLDRQPQHF
-	TRBD1	TRBJ1-6	TRBV20-1	TGCAGTGCTAGTAGAGGGACAGAAGGCTATAATTCACCCCTCCACTTT	CSASRGTEGYNSPLHF
-	-	TRBJ1-2	TRBV14	TGTGCCAGCAGCCAAGTTCAGGGCGCAGGATATGGCTACACCTTC	CASSQVQGAGYGYTF
-	TRBD2	TRBJ2-2	TRBV9	TGTGCCAGCAGCGTCCAAACGGGAGGGCCTAACACCGGGGAGCTGTTTTTT	CASSVQTGGPNTGELFF
-	-	TRBJ1-2	TRBV6-5	TGTGCCAGCAGTTACTCGGGGCCGGGAAAGGGGGATGGCTACACCTTC	CASSYSGPGKGDGYTF
-	-	TRBJ2-5	TRBV7-2	TGTGCCAGCAGCTTCGGCAGGGGTTGGGAGACCCAGTACTTC	CASSFGRGWETQYF
-	TRBD2	TRBJ2-1	TRBV7-7	TGTGCTAGCAGCCCTAGCGGGGGCCCCTACAATGAGCAGTTCTTC	CASSPSGGPYNEQFF
-	TRBD1	TRBJ1-5	TRBV7-9	TGTGCCAGCAGCTTAGGATGGGGACAGGGACCTAATCAGCCCCAGCATTTT	CASSLGWGQGPNQPQHF
-	TRBD2	TRBJ2-2	TRBV19	TGTGCCAGTAGTACTAGCGGGAGGGCCACCGGGGAGCTGTTTTTT	CASSTSGRATGELFF
-	-	TRBJ1-2	TRBV19	TGTGCCAGTAGTATTGCGGAGGACTATGGCTACACCTTC	CASSIAEDYGYTF
-	-	TRBJ2-5	TRBV2	TGTGCCAGCAGCCTCTCGGTGTTCATAGGGGGAGAGACCCAGTACTTC	CASSLSVFIGGETQYF
-	-	TRBJ1-4	TRBV4-1	TGCGCCAGCAGCCAAGGACAGACATTGAATGAAAAACTGTTTTTT	CASSQGQTLNEKLFF
-	TRBD1	TRBJ1-2	TRBV4-3	TGCGCCAGCAGCCAAGATCGGTTACAGGGGGCGCCTGGCTACACCTTC	CASSQDRLQGAPGYTF
-	-	TRBJ1-1	TRBV28	TGTGCCAGCAGTTTGCAACAACTGAACACTGAAGCTTTCTTT	CASSLQQLNTEAFF
-	TRBD2	TRBJ2-7	TRBV4-2	TGTGCCAGCAGCCAAGATTCGGTTCCTAGCGGGGCCTACGAGCAGTACTTC	CASSQDSVPSGAYEQYF